Given below is one T cell receptor (beta chain) in context. As yet, its antigen is unknown. These data originate in a study of T cell responses to AZD1222 COVID-19 vaccine. Findings of the study overall: White British people made up most donors, females outnumbered males, and clonal diversity was possibly underestimated. Rises in breadth and depth of Spike-specific TCRs came after two AZD1222 doses.

Assay: immunoSEQ multiplex PCR; the TCRdb copy retains only in-frame clones and omits some. In the table there are roughly 58,000 clones, nearly 90% of which are singletons. V was clipped by 3 bases and J by 5 bases, with 28 bases between them. CDR3 length: 19 amino acids. CDR1 is MNHNS and CDR2 is SASEGT in the germline V gene. This TCR came from an adult who received the AZD1222 COVID-19 vaccine. Sequencing used peripheral blood, obtained 28 days after the second AZD1222 dose. V and J are TRBV6-1 and TRBJ1-2; D is possibly TRBD1 (5 bases). The CDR3 nucleotides read TGTGCCAGCAGTGATTACAGGCCGGGACCCCCGTCGAATAGATATGGCTACACCTTC. Protein: CASSDYRPGPPSNRYGYTF.